This section outlines one T cell receptor (beta chain) sequence together with its context. This specimen comes from a study of CD8 T cells in Susac syndrome. RNA in amounts of roughly 0.45 to 1 ug was reverse transcribed with random hexamers. Across 54 Vbeta and 13 Jbeta, immunoSEQ multiplex PCR amplified TCR beta CDR3. TCRdb re-derived calls from the immunoSEQ multiplex PCR reads in MiXCR, one entry per CDR3 protein. The top ten clones hold around 0.08% of a sample with approximately 200,000 distinct CDR3 sequences, 95% of them seen once. Germline loops: CDR1 SQVTM, CDR2 ANQGSEA. V dropped 5 bases and J dropped 6 bases, with 13 bases sitting between them. The CDR3 sequence is 12 residues long.

The clonotype comes from a human donor with multiple sclerosis. The rearrangement links TRBV29-1 to TRBJ1-1; D is unresolved. Source material: CD4+ T cells from PBMCs. The CDR3 here is CSVSDGWSEAFF. CDR3 coding DNA: TGCAGCGTTAGTGACGGGTGGTCTGAAGCTTTCTTT.